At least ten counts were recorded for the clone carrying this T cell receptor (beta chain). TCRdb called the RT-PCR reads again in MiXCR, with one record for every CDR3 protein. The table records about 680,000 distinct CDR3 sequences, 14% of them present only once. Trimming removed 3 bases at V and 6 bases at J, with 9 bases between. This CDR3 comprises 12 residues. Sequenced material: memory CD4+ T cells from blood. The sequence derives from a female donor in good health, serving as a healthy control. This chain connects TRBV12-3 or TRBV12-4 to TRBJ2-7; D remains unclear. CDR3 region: CASSFGHGEQYF. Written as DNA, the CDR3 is TGTGCCAGCAGTTTTGGGCATGGCGAGCAGTACTTC.